A selection of T cell receptor beta chains follows, all from one sample in a study of blood T cell repertoires in COVID-19. The data were produced by immunoSEQ multiplex PCR, yet TCRdb's version contains in-frame clones alone and is incomplete. The repertoire holds 450,000 to 500,000 clones, with approximately 85% as singletons. The specimen sequenced was peripheral blood. The receptors shown here come from a human donor in a cohort sampled during active COVID-19. Both conserved end residues are part of each CDR3. D genes are given only for firm matches. The size of a clone is reported for some rows only, either as once, few or many, or as a class for expanded clones.

j_gene,d_gene,v_gene,abundance,CDR3aa,CDR3nt
TRBJ1-5,.,TRBV28,few,CASSLSRDTNQPQHF,TGTGCCAGCAGTTTATCCAGGGACACCAATCAGCCCCAGCATTTT
TRBJ1-1,.,TRBV30,.,CAWRMQANTEAFF,TGTGCCTGGAGGATGCAGGCGAACACTGAAGCTTTCTTT
TRBJ1-1,.,TRBV7-8,.,CASSFLGANTEAFF,TGTGCCAGCAGCTTCCTTGGGGCGAACACTGAAGCTTTCTTT
TRBJ1-1,TRBD1,TRBV4-1,.,CASSPGQGPGNTEAFF,TGCGCCAGCAGCCCGGGACAGGGACCAGGGAACACTGAAGCTTTCTTT
TRBJ1-2,.,TRBV7-2,.,CASSSAPGVGYTF,TGTGCCAGCAGCTCCGCGCCAGGGGTTGGCTACACCTTC
TRBJ1-1,.,TRBV19,few,CAAGSRSTEAFF,TGTGCCGCGGGGTCCCGGTCGACTGAAGCTTTCTTT
TRBJ2-1,.,TRBV25-1,.,CASRQSGLDNEQFF,TGTGCCAGCCGACAATCAGGTTTAGACAATGAGCAGTTCTTC
TRBJ2-7,.,TRBV19,.,CASSLGSRFSYEQYF,TGTGCCAGTAGCCTAGGATCTCGGTTCAGCTACGAGCAGTACTTC
TRBJ1-4,TRBD1,TRBV25-1,.,CASRHRGLEEKLFF,TGTGCCAGCAGACACAGGGGGCTCGAGGAAAAACTGTTTTTT
TRBJ2-2,TRBD1,TRBV7-9,few,CALRGQGSPGELFF,TGTGCCCTTCGGGGACAGGGATCCCCCGGGGAGCTGTTTTTT